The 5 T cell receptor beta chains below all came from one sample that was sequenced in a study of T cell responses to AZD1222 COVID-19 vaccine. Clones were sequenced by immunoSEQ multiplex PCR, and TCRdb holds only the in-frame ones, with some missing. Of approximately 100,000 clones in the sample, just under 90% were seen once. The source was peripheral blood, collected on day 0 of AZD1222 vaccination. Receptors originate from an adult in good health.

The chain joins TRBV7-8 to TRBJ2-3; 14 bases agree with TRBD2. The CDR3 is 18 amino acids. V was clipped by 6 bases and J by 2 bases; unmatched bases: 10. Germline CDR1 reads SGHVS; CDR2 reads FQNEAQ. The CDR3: CASRPIPGLAGATDTQYF. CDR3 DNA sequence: TGTGCCAGCAGACCTATCCCGGGACTAGCGGGGGCCACAGATACGCAGTATTTT.

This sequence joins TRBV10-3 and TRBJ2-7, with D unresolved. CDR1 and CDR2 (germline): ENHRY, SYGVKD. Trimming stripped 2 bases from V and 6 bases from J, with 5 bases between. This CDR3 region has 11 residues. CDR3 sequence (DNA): TGTGCCATCAGTGAGGCGATCGAGCAGTACTTC. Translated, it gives CAISEAIEQYF.

CDR3 in amino acids: CASSYTREGTQYF. As DNA, the CDR3 is TGTGCCAGCAGTTACACCAGGGAAGGGACGCAGTATTTT. V is TRBV6-5 and J is TRBJ2-3, with D perhaps TRBD1 (5 bases). With 2 bases removed from V and 9 bases from J, the gap between germline ends came to 12 bases. The CDR3 length is 13 residues. Germline V lookup: CDR1 MNHEY, CDR2 SVGAGI.

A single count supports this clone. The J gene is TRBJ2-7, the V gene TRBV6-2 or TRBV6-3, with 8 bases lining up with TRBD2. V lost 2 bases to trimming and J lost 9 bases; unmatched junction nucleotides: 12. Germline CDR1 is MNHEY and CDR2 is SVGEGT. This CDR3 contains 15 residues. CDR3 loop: CASSYLGLAAEVQYF. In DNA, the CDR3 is TGTGCCAGCAGTTACCTCGGACTAGCCGCTGAAGTGCAGTACTTC.

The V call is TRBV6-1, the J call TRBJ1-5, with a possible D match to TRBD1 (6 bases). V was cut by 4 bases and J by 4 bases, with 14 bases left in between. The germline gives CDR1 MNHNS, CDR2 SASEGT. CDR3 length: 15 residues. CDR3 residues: CASSVASRGNQPQHF. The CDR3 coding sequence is TGTGCCAGCAGTGTAGCATCCAGGGGAAATCAGCCCCAGCATTTT.